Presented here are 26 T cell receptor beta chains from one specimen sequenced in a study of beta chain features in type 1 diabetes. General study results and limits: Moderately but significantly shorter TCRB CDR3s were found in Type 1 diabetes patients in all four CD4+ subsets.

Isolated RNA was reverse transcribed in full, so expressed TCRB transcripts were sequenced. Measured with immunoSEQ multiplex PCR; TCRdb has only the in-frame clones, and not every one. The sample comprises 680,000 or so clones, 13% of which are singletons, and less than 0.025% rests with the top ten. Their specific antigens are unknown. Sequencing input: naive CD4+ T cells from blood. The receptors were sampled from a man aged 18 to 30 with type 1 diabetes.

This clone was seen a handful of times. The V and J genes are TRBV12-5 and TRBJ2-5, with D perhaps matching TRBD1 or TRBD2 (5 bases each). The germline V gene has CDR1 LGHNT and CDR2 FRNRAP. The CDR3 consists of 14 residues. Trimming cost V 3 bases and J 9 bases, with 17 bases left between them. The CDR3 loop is CASGFPGPPRAQYF. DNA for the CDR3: TGTGCTAGTGGTTTTCCGGGACCCCCAAGGGCCCAGTACTTC.

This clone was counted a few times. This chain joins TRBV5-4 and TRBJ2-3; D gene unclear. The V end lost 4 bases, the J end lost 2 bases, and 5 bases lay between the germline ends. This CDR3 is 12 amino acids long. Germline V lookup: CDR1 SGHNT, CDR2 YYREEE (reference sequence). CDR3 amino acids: CASSPVTDTQYF. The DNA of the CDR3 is TGTGCCAGCAGCCCCGTCACAGATACGCAGTATTTT.

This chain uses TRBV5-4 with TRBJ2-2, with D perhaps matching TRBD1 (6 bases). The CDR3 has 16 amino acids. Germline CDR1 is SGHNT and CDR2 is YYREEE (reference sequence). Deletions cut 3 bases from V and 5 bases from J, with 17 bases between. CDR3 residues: CASSSGQQGGTGELFF. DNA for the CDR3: TGTGCCAGCAGCTCGGGCCAACAGGGCGGGACCGGGGAGCTGTTTTTT.

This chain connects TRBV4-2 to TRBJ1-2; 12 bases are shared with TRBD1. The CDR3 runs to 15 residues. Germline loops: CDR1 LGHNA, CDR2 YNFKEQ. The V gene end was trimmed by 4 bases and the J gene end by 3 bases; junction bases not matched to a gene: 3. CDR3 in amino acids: CASSPGQGADYGYTF. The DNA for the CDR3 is TGTGCCAGCAGCCCGGGACAGGGGGCGGACTATGGCTACACCTTC.

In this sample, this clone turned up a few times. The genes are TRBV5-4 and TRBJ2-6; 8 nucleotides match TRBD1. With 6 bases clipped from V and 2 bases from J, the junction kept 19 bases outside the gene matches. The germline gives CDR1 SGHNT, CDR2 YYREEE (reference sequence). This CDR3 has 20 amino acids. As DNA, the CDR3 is TGTGCCAGCACCTCTCCCAGGGGGCCCGGACAGGGTGCTGGGGCCAACGTCCTGACTTTC. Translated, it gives CASTSPRGPGQGAGANVLTF.

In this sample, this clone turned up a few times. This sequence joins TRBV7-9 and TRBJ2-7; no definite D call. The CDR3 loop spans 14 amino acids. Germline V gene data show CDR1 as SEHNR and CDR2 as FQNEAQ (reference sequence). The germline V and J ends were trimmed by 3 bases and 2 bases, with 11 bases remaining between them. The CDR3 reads CASSFPPQTYEQYF. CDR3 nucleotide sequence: TGTGCCAGCAGCTTCCCCCCACAGACCTACGAGCAGTACTTC.

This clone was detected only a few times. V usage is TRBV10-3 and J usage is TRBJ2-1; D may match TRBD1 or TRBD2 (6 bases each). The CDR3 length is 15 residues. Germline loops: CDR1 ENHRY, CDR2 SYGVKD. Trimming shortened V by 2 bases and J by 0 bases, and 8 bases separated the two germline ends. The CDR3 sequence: CAISEGGPSYNEQFF. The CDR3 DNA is TGTGCCATCAGTGAGGGGGGGCCCTCCTACAATGAGCAGTTCTTC.

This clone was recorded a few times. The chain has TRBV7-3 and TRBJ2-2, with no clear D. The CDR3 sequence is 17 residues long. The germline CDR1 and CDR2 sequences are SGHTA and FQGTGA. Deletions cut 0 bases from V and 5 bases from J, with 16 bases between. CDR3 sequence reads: CASSLTAGPIRTGELFF. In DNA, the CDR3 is TGTGCCAGCAGCTTAACGGCAGGTCCGATTCGGACCGGGGAGCTGTTTTTT.

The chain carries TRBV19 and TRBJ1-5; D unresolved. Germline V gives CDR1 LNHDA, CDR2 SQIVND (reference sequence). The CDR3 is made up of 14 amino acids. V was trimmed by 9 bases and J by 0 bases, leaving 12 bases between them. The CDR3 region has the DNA TGTGCCAGCACCAAAGAGAATAGCAATCAGCCCCAGCATTTT. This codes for CASTKENSNQPQHF.

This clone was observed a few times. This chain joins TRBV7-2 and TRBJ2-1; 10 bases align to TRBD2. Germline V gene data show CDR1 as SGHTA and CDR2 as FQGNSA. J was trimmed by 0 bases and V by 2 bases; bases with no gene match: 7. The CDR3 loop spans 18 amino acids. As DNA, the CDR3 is TGTGCCAGCAGCTTAATGACTAGCGGGTTTAGCTCCTACAATGAGCAGTTCTTC. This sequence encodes CASSLMTSGFSSYNEQFF.

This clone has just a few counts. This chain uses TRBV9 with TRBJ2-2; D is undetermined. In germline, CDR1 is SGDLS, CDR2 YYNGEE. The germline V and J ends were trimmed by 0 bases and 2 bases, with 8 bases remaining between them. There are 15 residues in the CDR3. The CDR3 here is CASSVDPRNTGELFF. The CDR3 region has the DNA TGTGCCAGCAGCGTAGACCCCCGAAACACCGGGGAGCTGTTTTTT.

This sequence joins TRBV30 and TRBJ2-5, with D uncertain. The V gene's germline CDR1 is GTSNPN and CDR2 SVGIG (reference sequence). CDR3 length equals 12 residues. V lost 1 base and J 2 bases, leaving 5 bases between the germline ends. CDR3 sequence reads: CAWSEDQETQYF. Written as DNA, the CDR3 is TGTGCCTGGAGTGAGGATCAAGAGACCCAGTACTTC.

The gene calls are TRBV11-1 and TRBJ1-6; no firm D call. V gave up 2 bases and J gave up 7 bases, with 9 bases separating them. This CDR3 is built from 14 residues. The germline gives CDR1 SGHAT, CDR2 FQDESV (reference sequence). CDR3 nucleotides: TGTGCCAGCAGCTTACGGAATTTGAATTCACCCCTCCACTTT. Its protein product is CASSLRNLNSPLHF.

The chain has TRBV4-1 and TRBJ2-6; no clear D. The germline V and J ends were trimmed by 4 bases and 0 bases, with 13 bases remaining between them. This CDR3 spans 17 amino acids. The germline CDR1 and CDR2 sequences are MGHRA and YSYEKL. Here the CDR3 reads CASSPTALRSGANVLTF. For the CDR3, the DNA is TGCGCCAGCAGCCCCACTGCCCTCCGCTCTGGGGCCAACGTCCTGACTTTC.

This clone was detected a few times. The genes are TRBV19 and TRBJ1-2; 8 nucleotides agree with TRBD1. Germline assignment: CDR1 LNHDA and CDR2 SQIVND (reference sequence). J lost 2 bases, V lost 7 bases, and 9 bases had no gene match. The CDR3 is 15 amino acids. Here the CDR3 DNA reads TGTGCCAGTACCAAATCGGCAGGGGGCAACTATGGCTACACCTTC. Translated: CASTKSAGGNYGYTF.

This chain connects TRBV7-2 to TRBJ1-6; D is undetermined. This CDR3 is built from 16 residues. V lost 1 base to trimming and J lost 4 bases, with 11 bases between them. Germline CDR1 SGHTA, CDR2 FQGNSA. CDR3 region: CASSLVPDLYNSPLHF. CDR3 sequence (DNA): TGTGCCAGCAGCTTAGTACCGGACCTATATAATTCACCCCTCCACTTT. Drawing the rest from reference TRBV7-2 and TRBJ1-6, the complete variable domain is GAGVSQSPSNKVTEKGKDVELRCDPISGHTALYWYRQSLGQGLEFLIYFQGNSAPDKSGLPSDRFSAERTGGSVSTLTIQRTQQEDSAVYLCASSLVPDLYNSPLHFGNGTRLTVT.

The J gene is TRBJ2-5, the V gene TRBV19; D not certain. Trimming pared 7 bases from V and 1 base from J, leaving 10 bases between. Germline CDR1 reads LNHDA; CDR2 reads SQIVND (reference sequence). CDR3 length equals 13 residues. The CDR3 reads CASMGSRQETQYF. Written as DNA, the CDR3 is TGTGCCAGTATGGGCAGCCGCCAAGAGACCCAGTACTTC.

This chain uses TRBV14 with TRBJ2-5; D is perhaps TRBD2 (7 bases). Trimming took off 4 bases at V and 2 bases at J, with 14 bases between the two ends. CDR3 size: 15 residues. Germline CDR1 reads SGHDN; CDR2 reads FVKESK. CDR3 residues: CASSRLGGAQETQYF. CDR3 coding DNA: TGTGCCAGCAGCCGACTTGGGGGGGCACAAGAGACCCAGTACTTC. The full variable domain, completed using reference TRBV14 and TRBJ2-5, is EAGVTQFPSHSVIEKGQTVTLRCDPISGHDNLYWYRRVMGKEIKFLLHFVKESKQDESGMPNNRFLAERTGGTYSTLKVQPAELEDSGVYFCASSRLGGAQETQYFGPGTRLLVL.

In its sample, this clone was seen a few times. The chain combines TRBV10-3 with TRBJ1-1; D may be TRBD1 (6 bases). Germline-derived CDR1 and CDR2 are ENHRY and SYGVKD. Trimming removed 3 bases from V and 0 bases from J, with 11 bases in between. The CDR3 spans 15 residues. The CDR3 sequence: CAISDRGNMNTEAFF. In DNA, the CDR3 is TGTGCCATCAGTGACAGGGGAAACATGAACACTGAAGCTTTCTTT.

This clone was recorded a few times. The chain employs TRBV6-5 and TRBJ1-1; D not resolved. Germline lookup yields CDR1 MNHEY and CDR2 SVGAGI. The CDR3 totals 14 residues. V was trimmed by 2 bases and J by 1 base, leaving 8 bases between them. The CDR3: CASSYTSGNTEAFF. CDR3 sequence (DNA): TGTGCCAGCAGTTACACCTCAGGGAACACTGAAGCTTTCTTT.

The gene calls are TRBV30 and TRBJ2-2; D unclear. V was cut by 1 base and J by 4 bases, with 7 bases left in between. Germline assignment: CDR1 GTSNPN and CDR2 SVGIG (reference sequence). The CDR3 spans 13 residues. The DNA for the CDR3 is TGTGCCTGGAGTGGACGGATCACCGGGGAGCTGTTTTTT. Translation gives CAWSGRITGELFF.

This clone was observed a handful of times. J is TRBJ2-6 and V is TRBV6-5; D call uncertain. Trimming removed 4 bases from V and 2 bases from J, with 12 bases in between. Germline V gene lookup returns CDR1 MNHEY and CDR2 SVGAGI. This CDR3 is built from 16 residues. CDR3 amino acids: CASSLGRLPGANVLTF. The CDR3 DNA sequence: TGTGCCAGCAGTTTGGGCAGACTCCCTGGGGCCAACGTCCTGACTTTC.

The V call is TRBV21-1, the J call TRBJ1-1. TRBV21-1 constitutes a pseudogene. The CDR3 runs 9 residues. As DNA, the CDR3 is TGTGCCAGCAGCATTGAAGCTTTCTTT. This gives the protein CASSIEAFF.

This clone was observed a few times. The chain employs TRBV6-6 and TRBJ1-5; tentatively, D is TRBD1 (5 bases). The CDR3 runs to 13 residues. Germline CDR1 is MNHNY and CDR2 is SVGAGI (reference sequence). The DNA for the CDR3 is TGTGCGGGGCAGGCCGAAGGCAATCAGCCCCAGCATTTT. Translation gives CAGQAEGNQPQHF.

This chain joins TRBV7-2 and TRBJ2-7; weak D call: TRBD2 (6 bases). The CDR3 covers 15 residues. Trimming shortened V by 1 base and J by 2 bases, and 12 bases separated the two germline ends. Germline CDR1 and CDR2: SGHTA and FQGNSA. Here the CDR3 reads CASSLGEDLAYEQYF. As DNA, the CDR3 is TGTGCCAGCAGCTTAGGGGAGGACCTTGCCTACGAGCAGTACTTC.

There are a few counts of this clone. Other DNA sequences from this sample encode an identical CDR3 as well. The CDR3 nucleotides read TGTGCCAGCAGTGAAGGCCAGCTAGCCAAAAACATTCAGTACTTC. Translation gives CASSEGQLAKNIQYF. This rearrangement joins TRBV6-1 to TRBJ2-4; D is uncertain. This CDR3 is 15 amino acids long. Germline V gene sequence: CDR1 MNHNS, CDR2 SASEGT. V was clipped by 1 base and J by 0 bases, with 7 bases between them.